This T cell receptor (beta chain) was sequenced in a study of CD8 T cells in ankylosing spondylitis. This CDR3 has 17 amino acids. V lost 1 base, J lost 5 bases, and 10 bases stayed unmatched. This clonotype was counted at least ten times. Antigen: not known. TCRdb re-called the 5' RACE reads with MiXCR, one entry per CDR3 protein. The table records around 450,000 distinct CDR3 sequences, 25% to 30% of them present only once. Overall study results and limits: Ankylosing spondylitis blood appeared to be characterized by a TCR beta motif of 7 to 9 highly homologous variants. Disease-linked clones reportedly showed significant enrichment in matched ankylosing spondylitis synovial fluid. Some of these motif variants have turned up before, in reports on reactive arthritis synovial fluid and blood.

V is TRBV12-3 or TRBV12-4 and J is TRBJ2-3; 9 positions agree with TRBD2. This receptor was obtained from a male donor with ankylosing spondylitis. Sequenced material: blood, either unsorted or a sorted T cell fraction (not recorded which). CDR3 coding DNA: TGTGCCAGCAGTTTAGTAGGTTATAGCGGGAGTCGAGATACGCAGTATTTT. Residues: CASSLVGYSGSRDTQYF.